This T cell receptor beta chain came from a study of blood T cell repertoires in COVID-19. Study at large: The United States, Italy and Spain were the sources of the acute and convalescent COVID-19 samples.

Between the trimmed V and J ends, which lost 4 bases and 5 bases, there was a span of 14 bases. From germline, CDR1 is KGHSH and CDR2 LQKENI. This CDR3 is built from 14 residues. Profiling relied on immunoSEQ multiplex PCR, and the TCRdb table lists in-frame clones only, not all of them. The sample records around 220,000 clones, about 88% being singletons. The sample was peripheral blood. The origin of this receptor is a woman aged 40 to 55 who had recovered from COVID-19. V usage is TRBV18 and J usage is TRBJ1-1; a weak D match, TRBD1 (5 bases). The CDR3 sequence: CASSLGTGGTEAFF. DNA of the CDR3: TGTGCCAGCTCACTCGGGACCGGAGGGACTGAAGCTTTCTTT. The full variable domain, its missing parts supplied by reference TRBV18 and TRBJ1-1, is NAGVMQNPRHLVRRRGQEARLRCSPMKGHSHVYWYRQLPEEGLKFMVYLQKENIIDESGMPKERFSAEFPKEGPSILRIQQVVRGDSAAYFCASSLGTGGTEAFFGQGTRLTVV.